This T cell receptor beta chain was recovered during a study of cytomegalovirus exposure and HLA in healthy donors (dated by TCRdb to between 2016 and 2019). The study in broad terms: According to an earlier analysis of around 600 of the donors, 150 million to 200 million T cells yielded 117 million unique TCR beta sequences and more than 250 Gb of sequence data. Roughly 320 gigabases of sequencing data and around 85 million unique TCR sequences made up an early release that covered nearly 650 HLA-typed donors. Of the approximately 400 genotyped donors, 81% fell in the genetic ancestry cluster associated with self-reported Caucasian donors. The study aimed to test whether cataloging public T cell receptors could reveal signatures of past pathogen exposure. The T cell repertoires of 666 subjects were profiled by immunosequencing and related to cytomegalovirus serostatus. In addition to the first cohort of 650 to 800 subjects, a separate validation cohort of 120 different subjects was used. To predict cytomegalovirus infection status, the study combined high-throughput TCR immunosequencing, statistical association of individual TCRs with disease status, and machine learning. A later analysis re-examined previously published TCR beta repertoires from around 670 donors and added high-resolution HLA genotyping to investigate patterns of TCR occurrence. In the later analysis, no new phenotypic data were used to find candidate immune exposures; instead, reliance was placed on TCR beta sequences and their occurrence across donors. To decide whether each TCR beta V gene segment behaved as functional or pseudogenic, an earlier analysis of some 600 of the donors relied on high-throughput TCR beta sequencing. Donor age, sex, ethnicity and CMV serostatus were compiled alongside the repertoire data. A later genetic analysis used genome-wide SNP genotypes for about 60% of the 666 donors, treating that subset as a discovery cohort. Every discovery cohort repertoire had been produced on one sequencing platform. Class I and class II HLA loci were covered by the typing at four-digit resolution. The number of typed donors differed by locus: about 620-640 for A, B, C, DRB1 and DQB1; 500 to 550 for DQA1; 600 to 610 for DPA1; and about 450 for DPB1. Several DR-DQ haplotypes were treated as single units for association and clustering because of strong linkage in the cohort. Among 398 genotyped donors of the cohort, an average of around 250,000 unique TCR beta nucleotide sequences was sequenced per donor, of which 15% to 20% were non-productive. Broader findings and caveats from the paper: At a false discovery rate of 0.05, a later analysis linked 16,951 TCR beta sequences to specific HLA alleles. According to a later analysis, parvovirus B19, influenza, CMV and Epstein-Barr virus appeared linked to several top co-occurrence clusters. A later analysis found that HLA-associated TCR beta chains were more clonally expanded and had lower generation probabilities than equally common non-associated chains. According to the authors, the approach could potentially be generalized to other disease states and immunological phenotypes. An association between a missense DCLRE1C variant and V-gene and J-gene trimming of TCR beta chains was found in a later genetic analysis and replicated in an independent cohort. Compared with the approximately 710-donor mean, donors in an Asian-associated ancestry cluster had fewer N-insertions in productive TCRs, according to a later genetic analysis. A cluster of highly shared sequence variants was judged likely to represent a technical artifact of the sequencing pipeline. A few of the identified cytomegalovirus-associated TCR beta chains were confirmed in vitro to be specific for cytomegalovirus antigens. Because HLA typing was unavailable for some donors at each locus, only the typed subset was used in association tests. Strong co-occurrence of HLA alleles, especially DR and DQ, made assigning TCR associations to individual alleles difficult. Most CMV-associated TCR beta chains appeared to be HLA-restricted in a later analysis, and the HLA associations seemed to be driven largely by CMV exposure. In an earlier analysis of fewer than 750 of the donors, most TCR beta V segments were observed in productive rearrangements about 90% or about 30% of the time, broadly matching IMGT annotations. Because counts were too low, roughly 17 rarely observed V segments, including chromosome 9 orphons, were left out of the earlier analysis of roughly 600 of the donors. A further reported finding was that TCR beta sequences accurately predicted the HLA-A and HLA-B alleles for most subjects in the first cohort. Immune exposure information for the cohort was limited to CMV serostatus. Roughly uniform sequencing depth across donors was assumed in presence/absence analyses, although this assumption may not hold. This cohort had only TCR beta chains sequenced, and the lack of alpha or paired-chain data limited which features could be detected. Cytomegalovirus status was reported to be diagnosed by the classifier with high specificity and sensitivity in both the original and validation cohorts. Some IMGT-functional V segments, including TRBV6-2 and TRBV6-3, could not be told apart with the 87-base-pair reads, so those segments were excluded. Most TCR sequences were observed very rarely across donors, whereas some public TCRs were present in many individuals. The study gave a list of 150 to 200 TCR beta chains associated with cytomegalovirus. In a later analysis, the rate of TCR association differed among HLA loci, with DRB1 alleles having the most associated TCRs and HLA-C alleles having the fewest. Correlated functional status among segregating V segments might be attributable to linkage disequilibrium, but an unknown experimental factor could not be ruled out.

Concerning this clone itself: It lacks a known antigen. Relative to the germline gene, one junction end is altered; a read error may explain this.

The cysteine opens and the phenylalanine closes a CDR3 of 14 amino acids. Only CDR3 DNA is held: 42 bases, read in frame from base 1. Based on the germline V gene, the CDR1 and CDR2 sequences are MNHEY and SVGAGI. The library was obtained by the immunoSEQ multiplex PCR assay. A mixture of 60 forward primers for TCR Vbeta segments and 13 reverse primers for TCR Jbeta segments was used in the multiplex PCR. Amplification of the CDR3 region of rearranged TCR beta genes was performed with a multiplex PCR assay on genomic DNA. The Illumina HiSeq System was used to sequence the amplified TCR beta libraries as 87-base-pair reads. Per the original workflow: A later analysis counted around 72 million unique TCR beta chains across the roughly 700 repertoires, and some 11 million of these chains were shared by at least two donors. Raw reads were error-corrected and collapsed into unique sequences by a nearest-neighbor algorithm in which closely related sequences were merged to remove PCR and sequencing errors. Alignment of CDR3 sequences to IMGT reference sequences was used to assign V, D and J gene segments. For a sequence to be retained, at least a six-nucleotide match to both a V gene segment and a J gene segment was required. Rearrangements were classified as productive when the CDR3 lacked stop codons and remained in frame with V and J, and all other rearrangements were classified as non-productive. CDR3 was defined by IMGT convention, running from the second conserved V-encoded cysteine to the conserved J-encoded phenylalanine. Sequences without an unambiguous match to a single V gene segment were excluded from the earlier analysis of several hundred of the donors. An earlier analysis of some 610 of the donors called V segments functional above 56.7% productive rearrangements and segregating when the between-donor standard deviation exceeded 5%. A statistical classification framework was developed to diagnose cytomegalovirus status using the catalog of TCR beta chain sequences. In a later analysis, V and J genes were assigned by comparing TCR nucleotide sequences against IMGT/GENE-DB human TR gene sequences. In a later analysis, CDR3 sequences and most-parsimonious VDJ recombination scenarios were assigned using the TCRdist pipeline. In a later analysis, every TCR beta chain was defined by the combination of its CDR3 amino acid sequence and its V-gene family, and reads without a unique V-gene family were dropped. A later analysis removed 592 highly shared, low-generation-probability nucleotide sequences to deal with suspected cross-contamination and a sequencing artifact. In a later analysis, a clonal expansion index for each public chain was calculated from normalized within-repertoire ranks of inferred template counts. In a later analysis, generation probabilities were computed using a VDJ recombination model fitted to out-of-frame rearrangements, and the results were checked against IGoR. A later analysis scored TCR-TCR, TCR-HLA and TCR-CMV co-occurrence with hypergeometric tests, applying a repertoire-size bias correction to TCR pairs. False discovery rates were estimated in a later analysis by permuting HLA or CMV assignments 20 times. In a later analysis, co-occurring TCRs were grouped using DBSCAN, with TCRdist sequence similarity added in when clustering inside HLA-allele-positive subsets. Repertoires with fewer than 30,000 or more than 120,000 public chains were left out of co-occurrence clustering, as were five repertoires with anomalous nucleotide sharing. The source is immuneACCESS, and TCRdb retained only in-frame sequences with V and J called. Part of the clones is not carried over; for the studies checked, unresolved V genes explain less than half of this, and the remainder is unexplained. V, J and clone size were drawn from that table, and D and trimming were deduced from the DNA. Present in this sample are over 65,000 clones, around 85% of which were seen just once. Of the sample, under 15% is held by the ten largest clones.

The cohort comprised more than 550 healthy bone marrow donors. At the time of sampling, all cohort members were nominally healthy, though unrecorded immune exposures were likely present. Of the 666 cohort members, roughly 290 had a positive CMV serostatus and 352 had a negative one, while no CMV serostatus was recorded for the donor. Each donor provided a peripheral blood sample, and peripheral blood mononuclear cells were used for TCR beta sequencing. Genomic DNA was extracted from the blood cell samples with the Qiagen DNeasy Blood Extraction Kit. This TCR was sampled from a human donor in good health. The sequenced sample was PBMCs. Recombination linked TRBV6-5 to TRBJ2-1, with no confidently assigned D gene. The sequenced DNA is TGTGCCAGCAGTTACTCTTGGTCCTACGATGAGCAGTTCTTC. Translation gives CASSYSWSYDEQFF.